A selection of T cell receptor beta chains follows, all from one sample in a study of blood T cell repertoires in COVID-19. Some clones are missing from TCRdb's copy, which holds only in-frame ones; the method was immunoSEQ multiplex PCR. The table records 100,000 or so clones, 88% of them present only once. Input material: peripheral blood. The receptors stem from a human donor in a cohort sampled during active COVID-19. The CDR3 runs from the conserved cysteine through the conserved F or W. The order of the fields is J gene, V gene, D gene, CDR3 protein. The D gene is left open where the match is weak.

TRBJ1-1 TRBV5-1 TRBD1 CASSLGGAGTEAFF
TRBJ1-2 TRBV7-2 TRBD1 CASSGLIGQGARDGYTF
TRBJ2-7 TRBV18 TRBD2 CASSRLAGGYEQYF
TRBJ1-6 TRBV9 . CASSATQYNNSPLHF
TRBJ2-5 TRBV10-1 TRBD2 CASRVTSEGTYLETQYF
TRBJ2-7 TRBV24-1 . CATRGSAGYEQYF
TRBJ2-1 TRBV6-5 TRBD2 CATRLAEVNEQFF
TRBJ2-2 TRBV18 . CASSHVSSNTGELFF
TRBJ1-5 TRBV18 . CASSQDTNQPQHF
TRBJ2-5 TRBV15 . CATSRDLVSSGETQYF
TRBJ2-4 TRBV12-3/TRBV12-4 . CASRGLGKNIQYF
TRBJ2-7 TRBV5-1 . CASKEGGPISYEQYF
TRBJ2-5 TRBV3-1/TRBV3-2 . CASRTSATKTQYF
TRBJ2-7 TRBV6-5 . CASSPGGYEQYF
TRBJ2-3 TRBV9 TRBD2 CASSPRTSGTADTQYF
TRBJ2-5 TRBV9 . CASSVGLSETQYF
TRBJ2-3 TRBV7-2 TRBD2 CASSRNSGRTTDTQYF
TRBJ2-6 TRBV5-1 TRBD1 CASSSVPGQGSGANVLTF
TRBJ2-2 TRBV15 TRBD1 CATSRATGETGELFF
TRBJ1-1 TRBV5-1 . CASSWGQNTEAFF
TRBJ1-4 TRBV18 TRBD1 CASSPQDRSNEKLFF
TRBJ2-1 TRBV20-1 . CSASYREQFF
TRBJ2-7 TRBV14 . CASSQTTLDAYEQYF
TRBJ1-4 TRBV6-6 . CASSYTRVGEKLFF
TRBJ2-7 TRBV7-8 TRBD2 CASSSYRVVWLAGGTYEQYF
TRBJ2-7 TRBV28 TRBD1 CASSTGGPNNYEQYF
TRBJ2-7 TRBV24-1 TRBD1 CATSDTTGGIFKQYF
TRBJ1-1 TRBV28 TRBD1 CASSGPGTENTEAFF
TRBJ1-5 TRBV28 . CASSSLPQGLGWQPQHF
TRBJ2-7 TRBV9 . CASSVRGGPYEQYF
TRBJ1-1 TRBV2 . CASSLPQGGTEAFF
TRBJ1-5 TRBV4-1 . CASSRGGGADQPQHF
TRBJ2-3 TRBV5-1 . CASSLAISGLNTQYF
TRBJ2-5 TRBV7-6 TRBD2 CASSLSALAALQETQYF
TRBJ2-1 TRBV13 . CASSPGFF
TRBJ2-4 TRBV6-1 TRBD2 CASSDPGLAGYKNIQYF
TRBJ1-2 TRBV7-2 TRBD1 CASSSGLGQGARGYTF
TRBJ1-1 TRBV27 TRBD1 CASSYRTGGLGANTEAFF
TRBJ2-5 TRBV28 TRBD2 CASSMTSGRAVGTQYF
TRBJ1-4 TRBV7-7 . CASSLGQGWEEEKLFF
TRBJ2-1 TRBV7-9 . CASSSEVAPRVFF
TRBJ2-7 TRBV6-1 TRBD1 CASSDPGQGVREQYF
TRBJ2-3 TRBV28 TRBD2 CASSLSSLGTNHPTDTQYF
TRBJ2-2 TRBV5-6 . CASSLVPGRRTGELFF
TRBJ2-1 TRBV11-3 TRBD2 CASSLVGTSSLSTYNEQFF
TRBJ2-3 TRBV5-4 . CASSRGTSVRDTQYF
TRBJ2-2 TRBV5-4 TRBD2 CASSPGGGRPGELFF
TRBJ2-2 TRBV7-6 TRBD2 CASSLGTSGTLSTGELFF
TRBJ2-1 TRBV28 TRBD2 CASSLEVLAGSGNEQFF
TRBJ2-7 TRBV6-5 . CASSHGRDTSF
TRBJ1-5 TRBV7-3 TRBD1 CASSSRQGNQPQHF
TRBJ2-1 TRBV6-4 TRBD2 CASSEASGTNNEQFF
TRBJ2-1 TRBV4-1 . CASSQDKPGFVYNEQFF
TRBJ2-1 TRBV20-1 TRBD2 CSAMREWEQFF
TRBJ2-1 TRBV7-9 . CASSFRGRDEQFF
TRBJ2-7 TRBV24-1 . CATSSRDYEQYF